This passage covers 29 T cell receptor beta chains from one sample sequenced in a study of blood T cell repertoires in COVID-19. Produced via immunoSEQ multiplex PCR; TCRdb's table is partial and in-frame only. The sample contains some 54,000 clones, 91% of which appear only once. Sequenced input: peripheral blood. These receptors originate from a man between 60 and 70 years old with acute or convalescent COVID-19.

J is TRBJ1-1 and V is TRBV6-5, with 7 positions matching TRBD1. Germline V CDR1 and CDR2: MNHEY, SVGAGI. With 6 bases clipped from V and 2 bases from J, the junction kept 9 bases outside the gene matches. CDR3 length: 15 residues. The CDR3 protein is CASSTYTGVNTEAFF. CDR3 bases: TGTGCCAGCAGCACCTATACAGGGGTCAACACTGAAGCTTTCTTT.

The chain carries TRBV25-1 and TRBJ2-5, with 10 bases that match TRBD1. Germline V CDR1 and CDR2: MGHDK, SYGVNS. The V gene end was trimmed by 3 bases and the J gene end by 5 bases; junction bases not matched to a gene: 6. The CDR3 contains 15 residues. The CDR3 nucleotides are TGTGCCAGCAGTGATCCGGGACAGGGGACGGAGACCCAGTACTTC. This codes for CASSDPGQGTETQYF. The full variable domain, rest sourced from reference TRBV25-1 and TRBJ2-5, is EADIYQTPRYLVIGTGKKITLECSQTMGHDKMYWYQQDPGMELHLIHYSYGVNSTEKGDLSSESTVSRIRTEHFPLTLESARPSHTSQYLCASSDPGQGTETQYFGPGTRLLVL.

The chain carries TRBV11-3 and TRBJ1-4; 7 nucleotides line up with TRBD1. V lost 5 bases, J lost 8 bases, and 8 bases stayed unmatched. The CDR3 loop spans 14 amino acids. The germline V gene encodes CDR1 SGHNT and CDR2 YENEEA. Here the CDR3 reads CASSPDRASEKLFF. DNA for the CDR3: TGTGCCAGCAGCCCAGACAGGGCTAGCGAAAAACTGTTTTTT.

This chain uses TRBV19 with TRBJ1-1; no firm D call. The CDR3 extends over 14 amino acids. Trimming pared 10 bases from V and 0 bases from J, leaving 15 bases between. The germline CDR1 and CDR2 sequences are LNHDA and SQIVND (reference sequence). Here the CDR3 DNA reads TGTGCCACAAGAGAGGGAGGTTTGAACACTGAAGCTTTCTTT. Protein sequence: CATREGGLNTEAFF.

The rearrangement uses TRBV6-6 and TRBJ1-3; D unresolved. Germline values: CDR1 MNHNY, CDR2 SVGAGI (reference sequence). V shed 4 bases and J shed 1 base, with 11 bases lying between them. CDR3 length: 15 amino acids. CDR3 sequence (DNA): TGTGCCAGCAGTTCCACCGGAGGTTCTGGAAACACCATATATTTT. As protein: CASSSTGGSGNTIYF.

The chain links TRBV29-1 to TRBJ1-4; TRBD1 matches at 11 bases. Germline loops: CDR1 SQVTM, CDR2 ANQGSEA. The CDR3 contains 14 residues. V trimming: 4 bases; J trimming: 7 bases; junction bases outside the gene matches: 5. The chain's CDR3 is CSVGLGQGAEKLFF. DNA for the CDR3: TGCAGCGTTGGGTTAGGACAGGGGGCTGAAAAACTGTTTTTT.

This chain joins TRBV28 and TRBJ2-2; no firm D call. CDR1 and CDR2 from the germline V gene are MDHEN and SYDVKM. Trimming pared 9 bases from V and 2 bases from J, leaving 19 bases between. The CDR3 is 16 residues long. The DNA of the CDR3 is TGTGCCAGTTGTACAGCAACTGCCCTCAACACCGGGGAGCTGTTTTTT. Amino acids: CASCTATALNTGELFF. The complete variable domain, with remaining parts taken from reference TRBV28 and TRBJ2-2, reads DVKVTQSSRYLVKRTGEKVFLECVQDMDHENMFWYRQDPGLGLRLIYFSYDVKMKEKGDIPEGYSVSREKKERFSLILESASTNQTSMYLCASCTATALNTGELFFGEGSRLTVL.

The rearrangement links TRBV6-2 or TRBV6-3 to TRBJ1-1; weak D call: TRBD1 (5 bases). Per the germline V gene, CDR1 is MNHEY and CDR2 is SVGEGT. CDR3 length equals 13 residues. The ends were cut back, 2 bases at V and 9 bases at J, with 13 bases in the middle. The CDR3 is CASSYLSTDQAFF. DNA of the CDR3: TGTGCCAGCAGTTACCTATCGACAGACCAAGCTTTCTTT.

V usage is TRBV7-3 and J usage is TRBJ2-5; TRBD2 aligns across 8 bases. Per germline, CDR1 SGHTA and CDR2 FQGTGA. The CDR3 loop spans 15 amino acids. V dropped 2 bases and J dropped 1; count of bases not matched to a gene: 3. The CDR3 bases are TGTGCCAGCAGCTTAGCGGGAGGCCGCCAAGAGACCCAGTACTTC. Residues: CASSLAGGRQETQYF.

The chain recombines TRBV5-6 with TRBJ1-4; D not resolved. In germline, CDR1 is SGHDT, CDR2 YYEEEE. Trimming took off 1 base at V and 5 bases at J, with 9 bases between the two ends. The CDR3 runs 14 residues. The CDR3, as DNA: TGTGCCAGCAGCTTGCTAACGGTCAATGAAAAACTGTTTTTT. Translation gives CASSLLTVNEKLFF.

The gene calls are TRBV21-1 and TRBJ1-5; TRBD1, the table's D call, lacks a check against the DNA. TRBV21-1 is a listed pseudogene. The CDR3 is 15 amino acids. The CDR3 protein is CASSKGTGGNQPQHF. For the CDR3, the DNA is TGTGCCAGCAGCAAAGGGACAGGGGGCAATCAGCCCCAGCATTTT.

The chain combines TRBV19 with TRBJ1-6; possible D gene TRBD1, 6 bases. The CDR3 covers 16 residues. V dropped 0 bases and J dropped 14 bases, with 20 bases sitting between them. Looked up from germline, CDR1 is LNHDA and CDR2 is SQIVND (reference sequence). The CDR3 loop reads CASSIDGRGTGRALHF. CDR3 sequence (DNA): TGTGCCAGTAGTATAGACGGCAGGGGCACGGGTCGGGCCCTCCACTTT. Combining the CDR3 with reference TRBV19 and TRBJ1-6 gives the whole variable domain DGGITQSPKYLFRKEGQNVTLSCEQNLNHDAMYWYRQDPGQGLRLIYYSQIVNDFQKGDIAEGYSVSREKKESFPLTVTSAQKNPTAFYLCASSIDGRGTGRALHFGNGTRLTVT.

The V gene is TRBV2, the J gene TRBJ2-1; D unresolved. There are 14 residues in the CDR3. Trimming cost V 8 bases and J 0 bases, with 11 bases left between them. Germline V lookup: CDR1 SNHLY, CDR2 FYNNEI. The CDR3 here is CASGRLSSYNEQFF. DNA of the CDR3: TGTGCCAGCGGTCGCCTGAGCTCCTACAATGAGCAGTTCTTC.

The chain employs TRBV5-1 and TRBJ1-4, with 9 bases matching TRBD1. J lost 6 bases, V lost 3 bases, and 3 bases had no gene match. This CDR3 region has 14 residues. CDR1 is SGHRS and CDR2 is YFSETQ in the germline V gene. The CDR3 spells CASSWGDRDEKLFF. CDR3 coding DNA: TGCGCCAGCAGCTGGGGGGACAGGGATGAAAAACTGTTTTTT.

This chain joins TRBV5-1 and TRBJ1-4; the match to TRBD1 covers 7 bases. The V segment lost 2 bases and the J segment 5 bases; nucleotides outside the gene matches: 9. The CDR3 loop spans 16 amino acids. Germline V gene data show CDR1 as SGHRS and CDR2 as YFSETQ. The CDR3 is CASSLQPGQKNEKLFF. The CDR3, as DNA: TGCGCCAGCAGCTTACAACCGGGACAGAAGAATGAAAAACTGTTTTTT.

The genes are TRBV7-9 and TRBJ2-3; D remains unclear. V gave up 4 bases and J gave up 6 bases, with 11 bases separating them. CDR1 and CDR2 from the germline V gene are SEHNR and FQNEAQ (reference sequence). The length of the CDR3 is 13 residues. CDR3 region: CASSWPYADTQYF. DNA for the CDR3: TGTGCCAGCAGCTGGCCGTATGCCGATACGCAGTATTTT. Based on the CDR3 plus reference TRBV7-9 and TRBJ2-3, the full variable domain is DTGVSQNPRHKITKRGQNVTFRCDPISEHNRLYWYRQTLGQGPEFLTYFQNEAQLEKSRLLSDRFSAERPKGSFSTLEIQRTEQGDSAMYLCASSWPYADTQYFGPGTRLTVL.

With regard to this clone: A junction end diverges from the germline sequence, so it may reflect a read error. Written as DNA, the CDR3 is TGTGCCAGCAGCTTATTGGGGGCGGGAGAGACCCAGTACTTC. Amino acids: CASSLLGAGETQYF. The chain joins TRBV27 to TRBJ2-5, with D perhaps matching TRBD1 (6 bases). CDR3 length: 14 residues. Germline assignment: CDR1 MNHEY and CDR2 SMNVEV (reference sequence).

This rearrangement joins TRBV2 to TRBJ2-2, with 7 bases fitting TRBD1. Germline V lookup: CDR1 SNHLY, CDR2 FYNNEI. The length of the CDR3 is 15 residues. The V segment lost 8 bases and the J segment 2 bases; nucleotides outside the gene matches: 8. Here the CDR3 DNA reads TGTGCCAGCCGCCCCGACAGGGCCAACACCGGGGAGCTGTTTTTT. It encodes CASRPDRANTGELFF.

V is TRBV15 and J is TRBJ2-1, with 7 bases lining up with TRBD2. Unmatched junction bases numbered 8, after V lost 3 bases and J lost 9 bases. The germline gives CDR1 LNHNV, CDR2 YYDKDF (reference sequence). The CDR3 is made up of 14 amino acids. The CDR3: CATSRAGVMGEQFF. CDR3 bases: TGTGCCACCAGCAGGGCGGGAGTAATGGGTGAGCAGTTCTTC.

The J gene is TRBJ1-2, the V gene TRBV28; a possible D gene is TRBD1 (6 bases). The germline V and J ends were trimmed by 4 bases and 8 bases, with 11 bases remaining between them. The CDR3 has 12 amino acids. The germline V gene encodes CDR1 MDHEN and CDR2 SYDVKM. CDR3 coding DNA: TGTGCCAGCAGTTCAACAGGGAGCGGCTACACCTTC. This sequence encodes CASSSTGSGYTF.

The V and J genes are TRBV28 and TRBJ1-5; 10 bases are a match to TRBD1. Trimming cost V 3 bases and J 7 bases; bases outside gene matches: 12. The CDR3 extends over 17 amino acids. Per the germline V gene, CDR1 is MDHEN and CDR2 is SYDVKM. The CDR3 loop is CASSFGTGALGGQPQHF. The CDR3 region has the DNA TGTGCCAGCAGTTTTGGGACAGGGGCTTTGGGGGGCCAGCCCCAGCATTTT.

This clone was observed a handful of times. CDR3 region: CACRTGVNSNQPQHF. The CDR3 bases are TGTGCCTGCCGCACGGGGGTGAATAGCAATCAGCCCCAGCATTTT. The V gene is TRBV30, the J gene TRBJ1-5; a possible D gene is TRBD1 (5 bases). The germline V gene has CDR1 GTSNPN and CDR2 SVGIG (reference sequence). The CDR3 sequence is 15 residues long. The V gene lost 6 bases and the J gene lost 0 bases, with 15 bases spanning the gap.

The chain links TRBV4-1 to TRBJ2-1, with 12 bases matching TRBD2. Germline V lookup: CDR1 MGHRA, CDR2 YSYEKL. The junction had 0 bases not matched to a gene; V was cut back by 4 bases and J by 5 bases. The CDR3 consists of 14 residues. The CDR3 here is CASSRLAGDNEQFF. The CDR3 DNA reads TGCGCCAGCAGCCGACTAGCGGGAGACAATGAGCAGTTCTTC.

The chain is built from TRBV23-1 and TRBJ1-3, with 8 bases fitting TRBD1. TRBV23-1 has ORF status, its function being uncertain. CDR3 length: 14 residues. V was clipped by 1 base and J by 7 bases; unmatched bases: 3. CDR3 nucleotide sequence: TGCGCCAGCAGTCAATTCGGACAGGGCAACACCATATATTTT. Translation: CASSQFGQGNTIYF.

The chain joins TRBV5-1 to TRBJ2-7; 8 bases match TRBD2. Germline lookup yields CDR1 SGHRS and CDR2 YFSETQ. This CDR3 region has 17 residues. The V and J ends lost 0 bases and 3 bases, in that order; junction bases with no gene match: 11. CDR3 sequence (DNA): TGCGCCAGCAGCTTGGCGGTCGCGGGGGGCCGCGTCTACGAGCAGTACTTC. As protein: CASSLAVAGGRVYEQYF.

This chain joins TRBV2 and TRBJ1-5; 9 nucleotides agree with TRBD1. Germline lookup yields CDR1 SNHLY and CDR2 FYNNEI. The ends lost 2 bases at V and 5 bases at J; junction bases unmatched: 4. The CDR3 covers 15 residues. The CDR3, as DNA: TGTGCCAGCAGTGAATGGGACAGGGATCATCAGCCCCAGCATTTT. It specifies CASSEWDRDHQPQHF.

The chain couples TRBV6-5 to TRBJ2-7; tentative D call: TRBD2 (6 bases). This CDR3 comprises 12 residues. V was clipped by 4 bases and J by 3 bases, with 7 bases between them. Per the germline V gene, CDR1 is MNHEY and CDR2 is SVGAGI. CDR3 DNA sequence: TGTGCCAGCAGTTCCGGGGGCTACGAGCAGTACTTC. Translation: CASSSGGYEQYF.

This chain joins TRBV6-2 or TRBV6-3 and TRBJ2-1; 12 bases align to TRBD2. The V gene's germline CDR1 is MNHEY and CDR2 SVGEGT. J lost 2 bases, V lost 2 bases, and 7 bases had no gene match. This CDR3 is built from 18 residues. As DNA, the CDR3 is TGTGCCAGCAGTTACGGGCTAGCGGGAGGGGGCCCCTACAATGAGCAGTTCTTC. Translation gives CASSYGLAGGGPYNEQFF.

The CDR3 DNA follows: TGTGCCAGCAGCTGGACAGGCACGAACACTGAAGCTTTCTTT. It codes for CASSWTGTNTEAFF. The chain employs TRBV11-3 and TRBJ1-1, with 7 nucleotides matching TRBD1. Looked up from germline, CDR1 is SGHNT and CDR2 is YENEEA. The CDR3 totals 14 residues. Trimming at V came to 4 bases and at J to 1 base, leaving 3 bases not matched to a gene.